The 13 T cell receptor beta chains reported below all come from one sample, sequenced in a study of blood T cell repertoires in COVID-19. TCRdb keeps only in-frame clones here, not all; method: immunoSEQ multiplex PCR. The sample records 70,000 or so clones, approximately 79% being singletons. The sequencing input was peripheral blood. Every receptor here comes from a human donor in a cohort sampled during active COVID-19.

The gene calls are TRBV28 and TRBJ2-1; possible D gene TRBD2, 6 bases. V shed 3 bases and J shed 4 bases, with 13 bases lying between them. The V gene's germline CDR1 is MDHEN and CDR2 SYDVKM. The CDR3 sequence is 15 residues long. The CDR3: CASSLPPGGYNEQFF. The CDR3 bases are TGTGCCAGCAGTTTGCCCCCCGGAGGGTACAATGAGCAGTTCTTC.

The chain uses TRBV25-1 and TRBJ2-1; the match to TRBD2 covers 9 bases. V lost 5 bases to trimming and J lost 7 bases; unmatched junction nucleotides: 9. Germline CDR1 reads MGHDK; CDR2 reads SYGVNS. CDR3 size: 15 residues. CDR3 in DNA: TGTGCCAGCAGTACCCCTAGCGGGGAAGAGAATGAGCAGTTCTTC. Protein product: CASSTPSGEENEQFF.

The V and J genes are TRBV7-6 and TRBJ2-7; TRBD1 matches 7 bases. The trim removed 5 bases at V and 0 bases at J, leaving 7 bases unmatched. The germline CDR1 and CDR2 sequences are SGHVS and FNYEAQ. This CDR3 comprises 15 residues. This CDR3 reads CASSRGQASSYEQYF. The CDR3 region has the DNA TGTGCCAGCAGCCGTGGACAGGCTAGCTCCTACGAGCAGTACTTC.

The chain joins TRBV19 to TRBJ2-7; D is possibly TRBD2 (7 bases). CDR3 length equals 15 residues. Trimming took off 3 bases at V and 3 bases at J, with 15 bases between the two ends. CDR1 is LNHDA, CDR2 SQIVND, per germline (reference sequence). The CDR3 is CASSIVGGPDYEQYF. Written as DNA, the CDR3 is TGTGCCAGTAGTATCGTCGGGGGGCCAGACTACGAGCAGTACTTC.

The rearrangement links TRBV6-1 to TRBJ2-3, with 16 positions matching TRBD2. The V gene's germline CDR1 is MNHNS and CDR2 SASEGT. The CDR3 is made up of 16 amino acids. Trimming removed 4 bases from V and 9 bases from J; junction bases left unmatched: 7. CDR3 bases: TGTGCCAGCAGTGCACTGGGACTAGCGGGAGGGTTCACGCAGTATTTT. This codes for CASSALGLAGGFTQYF.

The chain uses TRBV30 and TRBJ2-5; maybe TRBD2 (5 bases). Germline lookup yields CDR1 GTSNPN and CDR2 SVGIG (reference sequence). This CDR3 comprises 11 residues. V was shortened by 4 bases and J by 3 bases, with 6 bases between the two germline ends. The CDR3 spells CAWTSKETQYF. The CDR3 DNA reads TGTGCCTGGACTAGCAAAGAGACCCAGTACTTC.

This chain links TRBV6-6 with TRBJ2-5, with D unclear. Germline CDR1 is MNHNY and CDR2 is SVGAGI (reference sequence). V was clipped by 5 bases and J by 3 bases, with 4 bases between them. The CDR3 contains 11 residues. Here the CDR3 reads CASSGEETQYF. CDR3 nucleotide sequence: TGTGCCAGCAGTGGAGAAGAGACCCAGTACTTC.

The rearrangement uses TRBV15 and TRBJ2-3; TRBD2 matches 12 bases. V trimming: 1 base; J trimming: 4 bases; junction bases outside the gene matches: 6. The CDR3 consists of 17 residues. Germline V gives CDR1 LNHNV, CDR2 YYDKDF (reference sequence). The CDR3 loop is CATSRGLLAGGADTQYF. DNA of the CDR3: TGTGCCACCAGCAGAGGACTACTAGCGGGGGGCGCAGATACGCAGTATTTT.

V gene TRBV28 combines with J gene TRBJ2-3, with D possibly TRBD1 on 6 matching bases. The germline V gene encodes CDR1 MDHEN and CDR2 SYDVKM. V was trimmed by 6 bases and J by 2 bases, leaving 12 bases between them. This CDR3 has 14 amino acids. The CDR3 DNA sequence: TGTGCCAGCAGGCCACAGGGAAACACAGATACGCAGTATTTT. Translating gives CASRPQGNTDTQYF.

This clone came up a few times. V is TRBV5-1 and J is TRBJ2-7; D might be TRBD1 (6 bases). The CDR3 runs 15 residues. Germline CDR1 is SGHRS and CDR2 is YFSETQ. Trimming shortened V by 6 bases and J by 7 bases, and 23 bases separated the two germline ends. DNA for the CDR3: TGCGCCAGCAAATTAACCGGGACAACCGCAACGGAGCAGTACTTC. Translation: CASKLTGTTATEQYF.

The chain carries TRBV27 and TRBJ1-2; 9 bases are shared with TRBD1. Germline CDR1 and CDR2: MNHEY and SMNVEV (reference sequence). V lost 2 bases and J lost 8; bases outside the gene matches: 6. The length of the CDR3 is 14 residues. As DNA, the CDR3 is TGTGCCAGCAGTTTAATACAGGGGGCGGGGGGCTACACCTTC. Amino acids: CASSLIQGAGGYTF.

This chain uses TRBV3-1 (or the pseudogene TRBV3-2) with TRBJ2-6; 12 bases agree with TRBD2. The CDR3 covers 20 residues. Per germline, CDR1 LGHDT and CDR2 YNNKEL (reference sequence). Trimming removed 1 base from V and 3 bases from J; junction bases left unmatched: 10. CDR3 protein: CASSQVQLAGGLGGANVLTF. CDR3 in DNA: TGTGCCAGCAGCCAAGTCCAACTAGCGGGGGGTCTGGGTGGGGCCAACGTCCTGACTTTC.

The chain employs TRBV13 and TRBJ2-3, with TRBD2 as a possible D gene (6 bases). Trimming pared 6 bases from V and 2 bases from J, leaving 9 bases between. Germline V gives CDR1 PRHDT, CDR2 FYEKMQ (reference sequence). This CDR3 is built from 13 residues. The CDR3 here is CASRDYNTDTQYF. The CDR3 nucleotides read TGTGCCAGCAGGGACTACAACACAGATACGCAGTATTTT.